Each of the 14 T cell receptor beta chains below was sequenced from the same sample in a study of T-cell memory formation after mild COVID-19. MiXCR was run by TCRdb on the 5' RACE reads, yielding one entry per CDR3 protein. This sample has about 150,000 distinct CDR3 sequences, with approximately 26% found just once. Sequencing was carried out using PBMCs or a T cell subset sorted from them (not recorded which). These receptor sequences come from an adult woman who had mild COVID-19 (a few samples of this study predate the infection). Cell type and time point are not known.

The chain combines TRBV9 with TRBJ2-3; 7 bases line up with TRBD2. J lost 2 bases, V lost 0 bases, and 3 bases had no gene match. The CDR3 is made up of 15 amino acids. In germline, CDR1 is SGDLS, CDR2 YYNGEE. The CDR3 coding sequence is TGTGCCAGCAGCGTAGCGGGACTAATCACAGATACGCAGTATTTT. Protein sequence: CASSVAGLITDTQYF.

The chain employs TRBV6-2 or TRBV6-3 and TRBJ1-2; no reliable D call. V lost 2 bases and J lost 4, with 26 bases in between. This CDR3 region has 19 residues. Germline-derived CDR1 and CDR2 are MNHEY and SVGEGT. The CDR3 spells CASSYRHLSDRLGSYGYTF. CDR3 nucleotide sequence: TGTGCCAGCAGTTACCGGCATCTTTCGGACCGCCTTGGGAGCTATGGCTACACCTTC.

The chain recombines TRBV9 with TRBJ2-1; D remains unclear. This CDR3 spans 12 amino acids. V was pared by 3 bases and J by 8 bases, with 9 bases between. Germline V gene lookup returns CDR1 SGDLS and CDR2 YYNGEE. The CDR3 reads CASSGSRDEQFF. The CDR3 DNA is TGTGCCAGCAGCGGGAGTCGGGATGAGCAGTTCTTC.

This clonotype was detected a few times. The V call is TRBV11-3, the J call TRBJ2-7; D may be TRBD1 (6 bases). Trimming removed 6 bases at V and 2 bases at J, with 14 bases between. The CDR3 has 14 amino acids. CDR1 is SGHNT, CDR2 YENEEA, per germline. CDR3 region: CASRARTAPYEQYF. CDR3 sequence (DNA): TGTGCCAGCAGGGCTCGGACAGCCCCCTACGAGCAGTACTTC. Variable domain in full (rest from reference TRBV11-3 and TRBJ2-7): EAGVVQSPRYKIIEKKQPVAFWCNPISGHNTLYWYLQNLGQGPELLIRYENEEAVDDSQLPKDRFSAERLKGVDSTLKIQPAELGDSAVYLCASRARTAPYEQYFGPGTRLTVT.

V usage is TRBV12-3 or TRBV12-4 and J usage is TRBJ1-2; unclear D gene. The CDR3 has 13 residues. V was trimmed by 3 bases and J by 5 bases, leaving 10 bases between them. Here the CDR3 reads CASSFRLEYGYTF. The CDR3 DNA reads as TGTGCCAGCAGTTTTCGGTTAGAGTATGGCTACACCTTC.

V gene TRBV5-1 combines with J gene TRBJ2-7, with TRBD1 as a possible D gene (6 bases). Germline assignment: CDR1 SGHRS and CDR2 YFSETQ. The V end was cut by 0 bases, the J end by 2 bases, with 12 bases between. CDR3 length: 15 amino acids. The CDR3 reads CASSLGTGIPYEQYF. CDR3 nucleotides: TGCGCCAGCAGCTTGGGAACAGGGATCCCCTACGAGCAGTACTTC.

CDR3 region: CASSLSGGLYNEQFF. The CDR3 bases are TGTGCCAGCAGCCTTAGCGGGGGACTATACAATGAGCAGTTCTTC. The gene calls are TRBV7-2 and TRBJ2-1, with 9 bases matching TRBD2. CDR3 length equals 15 residues. Germline loops: CDR1 SGHTA, CDR2 FQGNSA. V shed 5 bases and J 4 bases; nucleotides not matched to a gene: 6.

J is TRBJ2-7 and V is TRBV3-1; TRBD2 agrees at 7 bases. The CDR3 covers 15 residues. V dropped 8 bases and J dropped 0; count of bases not matched to a gene: 10. Germline lookup yields CDR1 LGHDT and CDR2 YNNKEL (reference sequence). The CDR3 loop reads CASSPLGGSSYEQYF. For the CDR3, the DNA is TGTGCCAGCTCCCCGCTCGGGGGGAGCTCCTACGAGCAGTACTTC.

This clonotype was observed a handful of times. The chain recombines TRBV9 with TRBJ2-1; D gene ambiguous. The V end lost 0 bases, the J end lost 7 bases, and 14 bases lay between the germline ends. In germline, CDR1 is SGDLS, CDR2 YYNGEE. The CDR3 runs to 15 residues. CDR3 sequence (DNA): TGTGCCAGCAGCGTAGCAACCTCGATATTTAATGAGCAGTTCTTC. It translates to CASSVATSIFNEQFF.

V and J are TRBV7-2 and TRBJ1-5; D call uncertain. Germline CDR1 reads SGHTA; CDR2 reads FQGNSA. Trimming took 5 bases from V and 7 from J, leaving 9 bases between them. The CDR3 extends over 12 amino acids. CDR3 loop: CASSTGGQPQHF. In DNA, the CDR3 is TGTGCCAGCAGCACTGGTGGACAGCCCCAGCATTTT. Combining the CDR3 with reference TRBV7-2 and TRBJ1-5 gives the whole variable domain GAGVSQSPSNKVTEKGKDVELRCDPISGHTALYWYRQSLGQGLEFLIYFQGNSAPDKSGLPSDRFSAERTGGSVSTLTIQRTQQEDSAVYLCASSTGGQPQHFGDGTRLSIL.

The chain is built from TRBV7-6 and TRBJ2-1; 10 bases line up with TRBD1. The CDR3 has 15 amino acids. Germline CDR1 is SGHVS and CDR2 is FNYEAQ. The ends lost 3 bases at V and 7 bases at J; junction bases unmatched: 6. The CDR3 spells CASSLDRGMGNEQFF. CDR3 nucleotide sequence: TGTGCCAGCAGCTTGGACAGGGGGATGGGGAATGAGCAGTTCTTC. Using reference TRBV7-6 and TRBJ2-1 for the parts outside the CDR3, the full variable domain is GAGVSQSPRYKVTKRGQDVALRCDPISGHVSLYWYRQALGQGPEFLTYFNYEAQQDKSGLPNDRFSAERPEGSISTLTIQRTEQRDSAMYRCASSLDRGMGNEQFFGPGTRLTVL.

Worth noting for this clonotype: Mismatch with germline at one junction end may stem from a read error. V usage is TRBV7-7 and J usage is TRBJ2-5; D may correspond to TRBD1 or TRBD2 (5 bases each). Per the germline V gene, CDR1 is SSHAT and CDR2 is FNYEAQ (reference sequence). The CDR3 totals 19 residues. The CDR3 DNA reads TGTGCTAGCAGCTTACTCTCGGGACCGTTCGGACCCGGGCGAGAGACCCAGTACTTC. Its translation: CASSLLSGPFGPGRETQYF.

The chain has TRBV19 and TRBJ2-7; D gene uncertain. The germline V gene has CDR1 LNHDA and CDR2 SQIVND (reference sequence). The germline V and J ends were trimmed by 3 bases and 5 bases, with 11 bases remaining between them. CDR3 length equals 13 residues. CDR3 residues: CASSILGFHEQYF. CDR3 bases: TGTGCCAGTAGTATCCTGGGGTTCCACGAGCAGTACTTC.

This chain joins TRBV14 and TRBJ2-5; tentatively, D is TRBD1 or TRBD2 (5 bases each). Deletions cut 4 bases from V and 1 base from J, with 7 bases between. CDR1 is SGHDN, CDR2 FVKESK, per germline. CDR3 length: 13 residues. CDR3: CASSRDLQETQYF. The DNA of the CDR3 is TGTGCCAGCAGCCGGGACCTCCAAGAGACCCAGTACTTC.